These T cell receptor beta chains were read from a single sample in a study of shared clonotypes between healthy human individuals. Some clones are missing from TCRdb's copy, which holds only in-frame ones; the method was immunoSEQ multiplex PCR. The data hold roughly 2,000,000 clones, with roughly 95% observed a single time. The specimen sequenced was naive CD8+ T cells sorted from blood. The receptors come from a man aged 18 to 29 in good health. Both conserved end residues are part of each CDR3. Each record gives: J gene, V gene, D gene, clone size, CDR3 protein, CDR3 DNA. A D gene is named only where the DNA matches it firmly. Clone size is stated in some rows and not others, as once, few, many or a class when expanded.

J gene: TRBJ2-7; V gene: TRBV27; D gene: -; clone size: -; CDR3 protein: CASIRGTEQYF; CDR3 DNA: TGTGCCAGCATAAGGGGGACCGAGCAGTACTTC
J gene: TRBJ1-6; V gene: TRBV6-5; D gene: -; clone size: -; CDR3 protein: CASSYSLGGDSPLHF; CDR3 DNA: TGTGCCAGCAGTTACTCATTAGGGGGTGATTCACCCCTCCACTTT
J gene: TRBJ2-1; V gene: TRBV5-6; D gene: -; clone size: -; CDR3 protein: CASSLVRENNEQFF; CDR3 DNA: TGTGCCAGCAGCTTGGTACGAGAAAACAATGAGCAGTTCTTC
J gene: TRBJ1-2; V gene: TRBV27; D gene: -; clone size: -; CDR3 protein: CASSPLGGIFGYTF; CDR3 DNA: TGTGCCAGCAGTCCCCTGGGGGGGATTTTTGGCTACACCTTC
J gene: TRBJ1-1; V gene: TRBV7-9; D gene: TRBD1; clone size: -; CDR3 protein: CASSPWTGMNTEAFF; CDR3 DNA: TGTGCCAGCAGCCCATGGACAGGTATGAACACTGAAGCTTTCTTT
J gene: TRBJ1-2; V gene: TRBV11-2; D gene: -; clone size: -; CDR3 protein: CASSPVSGSNGYTF; CDR3 DNA: TGTGCCAGCAGCCCCGTATCAGGTTCCAACGGCTACACCTTC
J gene: TRBJ2-7; V gene: TRBV4-3; D gene: TRBD1; clone size: -; CDR3 protein: CASSQERDRSYEQYF; CDR3 DNA: TGCGCCAGCAGCCAAGAACGGGACAGGTCCTACGAGCAGTACTTC
J gene: TRBJ2-7; V gene: TRBV15; D gene: -; clone size: -; CDR3 protein: CATSRGGEGTGEQYF; CDR3 DNA: TGTGCCACCAGCAGAGGTGGAGAGGGTACAGGCGAGCAGTACTTC
J gene: TRBJ2-7; V gene: TRBV9; D gene: TRBD1; clone size: -; CDR3 protein: CASSVASTGVLYEQYF; CDR3 DNA: TGTGCCAGCAGCGTAGCATCGACAGGGGTCCTCTACGAGCAGTACTTC
J gene: TRBJ2-1; V gene: TRBV7-8; D gene: -; clone size: -; CDR3 protein: CASSLSRGEQFF; CDR3 DNA: TGTGCCAGCAGCCTGTCAAGGGGTGAGCAGTTCTTC
J gene: TRBJ1-2; V gene: TRBV13; D gene: TRBD1; clone size: -; CDR3 protein: CASSGGQGGHNYGYTF; CDR3 DNA: TGTGCCAGCAGCGGGGGACAGGGGGGCCATAACTATGGCTACACCTTC
J gene: TRBJ1-5; V gene: TRBV28; D gene: -; clone size: -; CDR3 protein: CASSFQDSNQPQHF; CDR3 DNA: TGTGCCAGCAGTTTTCAGGATTCCAATCAGCCCCAGCATTTT
J gene: TRBJ2-7; V gene: TRBV25-1; D gene: -; clone size: -; CDR3 protein: CASSDLSYEQYF; CDR3 DNA: TGTGCCAGCAGTGACCTTTCCTACGAGCAGTACTTC
J gene: TRBJ2-3; V gene: TRBV13; D gene: -; clone size: -; CDR3 protein: CASRLRAGIDTQYF; CDR3 DNA: TGTGCCAGCAGGTTGCGGGCGGGGATAGATACGCAGTATTTT
J gene: TRBJ2-1; V gene: TRBV6-5; D gene: TRBD2; clone size: -; CDR3 protein: CASSNSGSDEQFF; CDR3 DNA: TGTGCCAGCAGCAACAGCGGGAGCGATGAGCAGTTCTTC
J gene: TRBJ2-2; V gene: TRBV27; D gene: -; clone size: -; CDR3 protein: CASSPLLNTGELFF; CDR3 DNA: TGTGCCAGCAGTCCCCTGCTGAACACCGGGGAGCTGTTTTTT
J gene: TRBJ2-2; V gene: TRBV2; D gene: -; clone size: -; CDR3 protein: CASSEGGEGLNTGELFF; CDR3 DNA: TGTGCCAGCAGTGAAGGGGGTGAAGGTCTGAACACCGGGGAGCTGTTTTTT
J gene: TRBJ2-2; V gene: TRBV6-5; D gene: TRBD2; clone size: -; CDR3 protein: CASSYGEGTGELFF; CDR3 DNA: TGTGCCAGCAGTTATGGGGAGGGCACCGGGGAGCTGTTTTTT
J gene: TRBJ2-7; V gene: TRBV9; D gene: -; clone size: -; CDR3 protein: CASSTATGQQQYF; CDR3 DNA: TGTGCCAGCAGCACCGCGACGGGGCAGCAGCAGTACTTC
J gene: TRBJ1-5; V gene: TRBV6-1; D gene: -; clone size: -; CDR3 protein: CASSELRGSGNQPQHF; CDR3 DNA: TGTGCCAGCAGTGAACTCAGGGGAAGTGGAAATCAGCCCCAGCATTTT
J gene: TRBJ2-1; V gene: TRBV19; D gene: TRBD1; clone size: -; CDR3 protein: CASSTTGQGVNNEQFF; CDR3 DNA: TGTGCCAGTAGTACCACCGGACAGGGGGTCAACAATGAGCAGTTCTTC
J gene: TRBJ2-3; V gene: TRBV9; D gene: -; clone size: -; CDR3 protein: CASSPEWASSVMDTQYF; CDR3 DNA: TGTGCCAGCAGCCCAGAATGGGCTTCTTCTGTGATGGATACGCAGTATTTT
J gene: TRBJ2-7; V gene: TRBV27; D gene: -; clone size: -; CDR3 protein: CASSLEWGSSYEQYF; CDR3 DNA: TGTGCCAGCAGCCTGGAGTGGGGGTCCTCCTACGAGCAGTACTTC
J gene: TRBJ2-5; V gene: TRBV11-1; D gene: -; clone size: -; CDR3 protein: CASSFLGGIQETQYF; CDR3 DNA: TGTGCCAGCAGCTTCCTTGGGGGAATACAAGAGACCCAGTACTTC
J gene: TRBJ2-1; V gene: TRBV4-1; D gene: TRBD1; clone size: -; CDR3 protein: CASSLTRDSYNEQFF; CDR3 DNA: TGCGCCAGCAGCCTAACCCGGGACAGTTACAATGAGCAGTTCTTC
J gene: TRBJ1-5; V gene: TRBV19; D gene: -; clone size: -; CDR3 protein: CASKGPVSNQPQHF; CDR3 DNA: TGTGCCAGTAAGGGCCCCGTTAGCAATCAGCCCCAGCATTTT
J gene: TRBJ2-7; V gene: TRBV2; D gene: -; clone size: -; CDR3 protein: CASSLTGPYEQYF; CDR3 DNA: TGTGCCAGCAGTCTGACAGGCCCCTACGAGCAGTACTTC
J gene: TRBJ1-6; V gene: TRBV11-2; D gene: TRBD1; clone size: few; CDR3 protein: CASSLGRQGHSPLHF; CDR3 DNA: TGTGCCAGCAGCTTAGGCCGACAGGGCCACTCACCCCTCCACTTT
J gene: TRBJ2-7; V gene: TRBV10-2; D gene: TRBD2; clone size: -; CDR3 protein: CASSQAGGYEQYF; CDR3 DNA: TGCGCCAGCAGCCAAGCGGGAGGGTACGAGCAGTACTTC
J gene: TRBJ2-7; V gene: TRBV6-6; D gene: TRBD2; clone size: -; CDR3 protein: CASSYTPGGGLQEQYF; CDR3 DNA: TGTGCCAGCAGTTACACCCCGGGGGGTGGTTTGCAGGAGCAGTACTTC
J gene: TRBJ1-2; V gene: TRBV30; D gene: -; clone size: few; CDR3 protein: CAWSSSTGWGTF; CDR3 DNA: TGTGCCTGGAGTTCATCGACAGGTTGGGGCACCTTC
J gene: TRBJ2-7; V gene: TRBV5-6; D gene: -; clone size: -; CDR3 protein: CASSLAQAGGEQYF; CDR3 DNA: TGTGCCAGCAGCTTGGCCCAGGCGGGCGGGGAGCAGTACTTC
J gene: TRBJ2-7; V gene: TRBV7-8; D gene: TRBD1; clone size: -; CDR3 protein: CASSPMGQGVNEQYF; CDR3 DNA: TGTGCCAGCAGCCCCATGGGACAGGGGGTCAACGAGCAGTACTTC
J gene: TRBJ2-2; V gene: TRBV7-9; D gene: -; clone size: -; CDR3 protein: CASSSPADPGELFF; CDR3 DNA: TGTGCCAGCAGCTCCCCGGCAGACCCCGGGGAGCTGTTTTTT
J gene: TRBJ2-7; V gene: TRBV14; D gene: -; clone size: -; CDR3 protein: CASSLEPGYEQYF; CDR3 DNA: TGTGCCAGCAGCCTGGAACCGGGCTACGAGCAGTACTTC
J gene: TRBJ2-3; V gene: TRBV5-8; D gene: TRBD2; clone size: -; CDR3 protein: CASSLLGLAGAADTQYF; CDR3 DNA: TGTGCCAGCAGCTTGCTGGGACTAGCGGGAGCGGCAGATACGCAGTATTTT
J gene: TRBJ2-2; V gene: TRBV4-1; D gene: TRBD1; clone size: -; CDR3 protein: CASSRQGTGELFF; CDR3 DNA: TGCGCCAGCAGCCGACAGGGGACCGGGGAGCTGTTTTTT
J gene: TRBJ2-3; V gene: TRBV5-4; D gene: -; clone size: -; CDR3 protein: CASSFWVGASTDTQYF; CDR3 DNA: TGTGCCAGCAGCTTTTGGGTCGGGGCTAGCACAGATACGCAGTATTTT
J gene: TRBJ2-7; V gene: TRBV7-9; D gene: -; clone size: -; CDR3 protein: CASSFDSYEQYF; CDR3 DNA: TGTGCCAGCAGCTTCGACAGTTACGAGCAGTACTTC
J gene: TRBJ2-3; V gene: TRBV5-8; D gene: TRBD1; clone size: -; CDR3 protein: CASSLPRGQMDTDTQYF; CDR3 DNA: TGTGCCAGCAGCTTGCCCCGGGGACAGATGGACACAGATACGCAGTATTTT
J gene: TRBJ1-2; V gene: TRBV7-9; D gene: -; clone size: few; CDR3 protein: CASSLEYPVTYGYTF; CDR3 DNA: TGTGCCAGCAGCTTAGAGTATCCAGTTACTTATGGCTACACCTTC
J gene: TRBJ2-1; V gene: TRBV10-3; D gene: TRBD2; clone size: -; CDR3 protein: CAIGGLAGGNEQFF; CDR3 DNA: TGTGCCATAGGAGGACTAGCGGGAGGAAATGAGCAGTTCTTC